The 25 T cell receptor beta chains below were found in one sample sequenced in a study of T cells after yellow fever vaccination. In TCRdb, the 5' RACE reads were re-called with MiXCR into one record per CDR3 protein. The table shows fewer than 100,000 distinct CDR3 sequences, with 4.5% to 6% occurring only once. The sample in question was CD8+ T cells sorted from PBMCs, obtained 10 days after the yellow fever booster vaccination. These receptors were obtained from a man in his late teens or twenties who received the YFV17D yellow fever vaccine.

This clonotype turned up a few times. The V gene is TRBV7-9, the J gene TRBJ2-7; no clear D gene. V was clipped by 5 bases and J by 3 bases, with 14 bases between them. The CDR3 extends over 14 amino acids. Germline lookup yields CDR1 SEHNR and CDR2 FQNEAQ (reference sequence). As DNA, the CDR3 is TGTGCCAGCAGCCAAGATGCACAGAACTACGAGCAGTACTTC. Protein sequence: CASSQDAQNYEQYF.

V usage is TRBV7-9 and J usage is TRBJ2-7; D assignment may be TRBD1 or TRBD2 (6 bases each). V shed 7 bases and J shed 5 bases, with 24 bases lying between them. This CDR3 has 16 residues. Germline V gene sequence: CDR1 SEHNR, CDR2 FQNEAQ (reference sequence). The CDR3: CASKKRGAQGNDEQYF. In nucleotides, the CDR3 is TGTGCCAGCAAAAAGAGGGGGGCACAAGGAAACGACGAGCAGTACTTC.

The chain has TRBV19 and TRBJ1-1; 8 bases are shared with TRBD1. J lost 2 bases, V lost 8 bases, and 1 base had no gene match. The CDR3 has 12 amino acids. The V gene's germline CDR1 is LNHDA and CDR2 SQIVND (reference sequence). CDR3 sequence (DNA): TGTGCCAGTGGACAGGGTAACACTGAAGCTTTCTTT. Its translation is CASGQGNTEAFF.

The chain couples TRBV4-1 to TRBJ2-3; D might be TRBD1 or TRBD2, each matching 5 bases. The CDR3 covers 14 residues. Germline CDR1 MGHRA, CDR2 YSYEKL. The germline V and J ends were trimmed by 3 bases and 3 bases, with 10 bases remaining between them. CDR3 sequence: CASSQSGPTDTQYF. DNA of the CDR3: TGCGCCAGCAGCCAGTCGGGACCAACAGATACGCAGTATTTT.

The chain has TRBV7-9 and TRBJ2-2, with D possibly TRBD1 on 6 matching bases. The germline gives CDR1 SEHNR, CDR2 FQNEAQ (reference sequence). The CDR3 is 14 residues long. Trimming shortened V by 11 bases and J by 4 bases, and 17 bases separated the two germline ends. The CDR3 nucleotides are TGTGCCGGATTGACTCCAGGGGCCACCGGGGAGCTGTTTTTT. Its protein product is CAGLTPGATGELFF. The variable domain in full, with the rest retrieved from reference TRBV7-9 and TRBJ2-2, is DTGVSQNPRHKITKRGQNVTFRCDPISEHNRLYWYRQTLGQGPEFLTYFQNEAQLEKSRLLSDRFSAERPKGSFSTLEIQRTEQGDSAMYLCAGLTPGATGELFFGEGSRLTVL.

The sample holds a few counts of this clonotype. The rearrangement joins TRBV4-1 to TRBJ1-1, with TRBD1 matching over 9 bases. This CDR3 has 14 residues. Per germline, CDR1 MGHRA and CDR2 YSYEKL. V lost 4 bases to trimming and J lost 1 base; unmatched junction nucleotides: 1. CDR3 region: CASSLQGANTEAFF. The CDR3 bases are TGCGCCAGCAGCCTACAGGGGGCGAACACTGAAGCTTTCTTT.

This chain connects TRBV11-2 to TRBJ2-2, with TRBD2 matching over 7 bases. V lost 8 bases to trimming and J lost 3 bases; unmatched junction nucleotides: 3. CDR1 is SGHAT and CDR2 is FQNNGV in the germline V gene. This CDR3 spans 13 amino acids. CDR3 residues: CASWEGYTGELFF. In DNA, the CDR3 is TGTGCCAGCTGGGAGGGGTACACCGGGGAGCTGTTTTTT.

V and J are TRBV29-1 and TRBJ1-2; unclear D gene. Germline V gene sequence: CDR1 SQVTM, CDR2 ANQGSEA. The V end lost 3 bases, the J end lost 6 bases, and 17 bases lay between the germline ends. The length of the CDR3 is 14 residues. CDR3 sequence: CSVDFVADPHGYTF. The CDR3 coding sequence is TGCAGCGTTGATTTTGTGGCAGACCCTCATGGCTACACCTTC.

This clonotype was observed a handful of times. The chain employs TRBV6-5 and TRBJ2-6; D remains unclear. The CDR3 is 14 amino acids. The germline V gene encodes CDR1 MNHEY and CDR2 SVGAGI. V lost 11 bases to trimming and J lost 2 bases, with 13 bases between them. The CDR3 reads CASTVYTGANVLTF. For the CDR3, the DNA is TGTGCCTCCACAGTCTATACTGGGGCCAACGTCCTGACTTTC.

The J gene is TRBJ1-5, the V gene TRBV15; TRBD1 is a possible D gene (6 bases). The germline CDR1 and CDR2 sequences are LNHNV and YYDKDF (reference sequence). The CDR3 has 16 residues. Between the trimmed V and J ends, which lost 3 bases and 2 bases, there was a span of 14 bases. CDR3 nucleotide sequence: TGTGCCACCAGCAGGGACCGGGACACTGGCAATCAGCCCCAGCATTTT. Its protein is CATSRDRDTGNQPQHF.

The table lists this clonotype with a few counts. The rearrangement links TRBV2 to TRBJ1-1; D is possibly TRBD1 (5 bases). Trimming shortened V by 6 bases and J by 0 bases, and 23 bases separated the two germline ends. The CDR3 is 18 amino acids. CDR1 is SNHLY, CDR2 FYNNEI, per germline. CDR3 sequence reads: CASSRRGGDFFMNTEAFF. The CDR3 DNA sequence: TGTGCCAGCAGCCGCCGTGGGGGGGATTTCTTCATGAACACTGAAGCTTTCTTT. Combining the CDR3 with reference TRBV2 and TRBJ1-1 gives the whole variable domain EPEVTQTPSHQVTQMGQEVILRCVPISNHLYFYWYRQILGQKVEFLVSFYNNEISEKSEIFDDQFSVERPDGSNFTLKIRSTKLEDSAMYFCASSRRGGDFFMNTEAFFGQGTRLTVV.

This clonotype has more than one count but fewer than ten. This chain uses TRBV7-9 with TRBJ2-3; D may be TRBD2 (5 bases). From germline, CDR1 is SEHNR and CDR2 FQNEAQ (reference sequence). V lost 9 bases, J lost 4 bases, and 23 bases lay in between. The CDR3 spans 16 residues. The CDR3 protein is CASSFGYGMAADTQYF. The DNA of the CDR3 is TGTGCCAGTTCTTTTGGTTACGGGATGGCCGCAGATACGCAGTATTTT.

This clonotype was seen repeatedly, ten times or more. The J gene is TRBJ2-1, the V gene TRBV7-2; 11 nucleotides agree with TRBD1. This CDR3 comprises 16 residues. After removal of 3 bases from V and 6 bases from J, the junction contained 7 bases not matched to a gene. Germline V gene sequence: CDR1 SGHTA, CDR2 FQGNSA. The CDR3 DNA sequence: TGTGCCAGCAGCTTTCCCCGGGACAGGGGGGGCAATGAGCAGTTCTTC. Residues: CASSFPRDRGGNEQFF. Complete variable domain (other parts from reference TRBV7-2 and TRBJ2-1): GAGVSQSPSNKVTEKGKDVELRCDPISGHTALYWYRQSLGQGLEFLIYFQGNSAPDKSGLPSDRFSAERTGGSVSTLTIQRTQQEDSAVYLCASSFPRDRGGNEQFFGPGTRLTVL.

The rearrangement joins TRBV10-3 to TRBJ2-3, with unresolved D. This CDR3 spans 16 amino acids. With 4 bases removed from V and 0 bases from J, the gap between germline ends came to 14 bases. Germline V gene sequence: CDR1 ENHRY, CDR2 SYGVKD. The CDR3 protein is CAISGTDTISTDTQYF. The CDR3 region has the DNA TGTGCCATCAGTGGCACCGACACGATAAGCACAGATACGCAGTATTTT.

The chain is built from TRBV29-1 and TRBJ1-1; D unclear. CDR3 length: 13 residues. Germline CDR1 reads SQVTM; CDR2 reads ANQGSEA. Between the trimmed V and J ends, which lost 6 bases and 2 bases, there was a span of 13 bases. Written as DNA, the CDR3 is TGCAGCGTCTTTAGAGGGAGTAACACTGAAGCTTTCTTT. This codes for CSVFRGSNTEAFF.

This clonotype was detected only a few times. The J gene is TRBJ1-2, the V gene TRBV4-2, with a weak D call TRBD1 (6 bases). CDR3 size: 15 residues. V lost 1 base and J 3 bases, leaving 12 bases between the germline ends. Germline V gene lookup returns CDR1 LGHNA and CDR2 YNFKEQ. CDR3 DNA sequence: TGTGCCAGCAGCCAAGGACAGGTGGGGGACTATGGCTACACCTTC. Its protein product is CASSQGQVGDYGYTF.

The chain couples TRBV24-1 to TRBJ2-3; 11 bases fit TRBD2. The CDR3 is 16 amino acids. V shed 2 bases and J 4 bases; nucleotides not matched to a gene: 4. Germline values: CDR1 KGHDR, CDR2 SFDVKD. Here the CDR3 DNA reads TGTGCCACCAGTGATTCTACTAGCGGGGGTGCAGATACGCAGTATTTT. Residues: CATSDSTSGGADTQYF.

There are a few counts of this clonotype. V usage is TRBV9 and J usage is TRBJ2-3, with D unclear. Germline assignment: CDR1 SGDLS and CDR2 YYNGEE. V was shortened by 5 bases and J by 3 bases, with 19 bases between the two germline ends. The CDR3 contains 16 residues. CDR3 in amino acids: CASREDPAAPTDTQYF. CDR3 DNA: TGTGCCAGCAGGGAAGACCCAGCAGCCCCTACAGATACGCAGTATTTT.

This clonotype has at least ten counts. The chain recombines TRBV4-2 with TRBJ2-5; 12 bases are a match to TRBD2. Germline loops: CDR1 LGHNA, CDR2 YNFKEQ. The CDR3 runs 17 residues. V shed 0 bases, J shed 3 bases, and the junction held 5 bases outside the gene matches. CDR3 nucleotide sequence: TGTGCCAGCAGCCAAGAACTAGCGGGGGGAGTTGAAGAGACCCAGTACTTC. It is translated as CASSQELAGGVEETQYF.

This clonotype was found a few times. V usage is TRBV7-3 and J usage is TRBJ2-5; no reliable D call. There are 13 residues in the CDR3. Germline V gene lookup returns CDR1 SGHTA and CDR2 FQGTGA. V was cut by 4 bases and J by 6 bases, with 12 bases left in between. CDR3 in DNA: TGTGCCAGCAGCTCCTCCCCCGGAAAGACCCAGTACTTC. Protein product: CASSSSPGKTQYF.

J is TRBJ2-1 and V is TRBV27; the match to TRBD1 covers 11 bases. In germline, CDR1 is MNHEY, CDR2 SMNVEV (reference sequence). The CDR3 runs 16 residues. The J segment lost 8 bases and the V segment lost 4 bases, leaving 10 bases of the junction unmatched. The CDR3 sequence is CASSSGTGGPRDEQFF. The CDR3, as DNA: TGTGCCAGCAGTTCCGGGACAGGGGGGCCTCGGGATGAGCAGTTCTTC.

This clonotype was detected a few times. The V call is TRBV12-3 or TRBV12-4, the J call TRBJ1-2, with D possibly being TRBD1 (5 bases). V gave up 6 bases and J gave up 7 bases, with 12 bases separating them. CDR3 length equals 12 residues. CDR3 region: CASSSGVGGYTF. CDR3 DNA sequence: TGTGCCAGCAGCTCGGGGGTCGGTGGCTACACCTTC.

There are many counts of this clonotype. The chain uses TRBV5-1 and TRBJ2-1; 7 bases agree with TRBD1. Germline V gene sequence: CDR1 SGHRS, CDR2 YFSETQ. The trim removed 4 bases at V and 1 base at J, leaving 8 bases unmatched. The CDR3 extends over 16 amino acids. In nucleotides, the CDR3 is TGCGCCAGCAGCCCCCGACAGGGTAAATCCTACAATGAGCAGTTCTTC. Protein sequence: CASSPRQGKSYNEQFF.

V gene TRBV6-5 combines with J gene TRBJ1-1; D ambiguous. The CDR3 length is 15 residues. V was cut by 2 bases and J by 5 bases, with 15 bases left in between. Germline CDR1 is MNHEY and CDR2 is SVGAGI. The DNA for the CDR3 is TGTGCCAGCAGTTACGTCGGAGGAGTTGGAACTGAAGCTTTCTTT. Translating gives CASSYVGGVGTEAFF.

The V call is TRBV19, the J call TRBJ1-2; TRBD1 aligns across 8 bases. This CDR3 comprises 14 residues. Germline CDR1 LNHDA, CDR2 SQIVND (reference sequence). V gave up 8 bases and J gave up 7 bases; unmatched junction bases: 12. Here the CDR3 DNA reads TGTGCCAGTGAAGACAGGGGAGCGCGAGGTGGCTACACCTTC. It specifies CASEDRGARGGYTF.